This T cell receptor (beta chain) was recorded in a study of blood T cell repertoires in COVID-19. The sample holds a few counts of this clone. Clones were read by immunoSEQ multiplex PCR, and TCRdb kept only the in-frame ones, dropping some. In the table there are about 240,000 clones, about 86% of which are singletons. V shed 6 bases and J shed 1 base, with 10 bases lying between them. Germline V gene data show CDR1 as KGHSH and CDR2 as LQKENI. CDR3 length: 13 amino acids. Specimen: peripheral blood. This chain joins TRBV18 and TRBJ2-7, with a possible D match to TRBD1 (6 bases). The TCR originated in a man aged 55 to 70 with acute or convalescent COVID-19. The CDR3, as DNA: TGTGCCAGCTCGACTCAGGGGTCCTACGAGCAGTACTTC. Amino acid sequence: CASSTQGSYEQYF.